This T cell receptor beta chain appears in the sequencing data of a study of cytomegalovirus exposure and HLA in healthy donors. The sample holds one count of this clone. This CDR3 spans 15 amino acids. The germline V gene has CDR1 MNHEY and CDR2 SMNVEV (reference sequence). After removal of 10 bases from V and 3 bases from J, the junction contained 13 bases not matched to a gene. Generated by immunoSEQ multiplex PCR, the TCRdb table keeps only in-frame clones and is missing some. The sample shows some 250,000 clones, approximately 84% of them seen only once. This TCR was recovered from a woman aged 25 to 39 in good health and CMV-seropositive. J is TRBJ2-7 and V is TRBV27; TRBD1 aligns across 9 bases. The sample taken for sequencing was PBMCs. The CDR3 region has the DNA TGTGCCACTAAGCGGACAGGGGCTAACCACTACGAGCAGTACTTC. It yields the protein CATKRTGANHYEQYF.